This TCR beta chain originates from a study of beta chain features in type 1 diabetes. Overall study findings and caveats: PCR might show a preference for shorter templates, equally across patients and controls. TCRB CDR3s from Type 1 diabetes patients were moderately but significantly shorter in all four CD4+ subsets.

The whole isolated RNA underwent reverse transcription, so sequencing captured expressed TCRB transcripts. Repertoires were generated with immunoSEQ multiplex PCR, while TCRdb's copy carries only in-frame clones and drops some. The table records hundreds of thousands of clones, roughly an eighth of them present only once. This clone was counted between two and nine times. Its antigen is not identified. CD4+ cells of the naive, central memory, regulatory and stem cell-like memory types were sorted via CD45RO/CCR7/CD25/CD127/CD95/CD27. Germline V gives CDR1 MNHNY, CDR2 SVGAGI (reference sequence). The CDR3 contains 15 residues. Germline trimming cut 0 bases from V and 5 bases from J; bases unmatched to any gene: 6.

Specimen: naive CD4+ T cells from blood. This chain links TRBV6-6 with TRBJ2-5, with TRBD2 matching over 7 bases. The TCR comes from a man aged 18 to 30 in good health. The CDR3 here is CASSYSRTRGETQYF. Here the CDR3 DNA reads TGTGCCAGCAGTTACTCTCGGACTAGAGGGGAGACCCAGTACTTC.